The 21 T cell receptor beta chains below all came from one sample that was sequenced in a study of shared clonotypes between healthy human individuals (TCRdb year 2020). The method behind the library was the immunoSEQ multiplex PCR assay. TCRdb stores this immuneACCESS table with in-frame sequences only. Part of the clones is absent; in the studies checked, under half of the shortfall reflects unresolved V genes, and no reason is known for the rest. This sample gives 1,500,000 or so clones in total; roughly 96% of them show up just once. The ten largest account for more than 0.9% of the sample. Specimen: naive CD4+ T cells sorted from blood. This specimen's cell subset or site label, interpreted: CD45RA+ positively selected. These TCRs come from a man aged 25-45 years in good health.

V and J are TRBV5-5 and TRBJ2-1; 9 bases agree with TRBD2. The CDR3 totals 15 residues. From germline, CDR1 is SGHKS and CDR2 YYEKEE (reference sequence). V lost 0 bases to trimming and J lost 7 bases; unmatched junction nucleotides: 5. This CDR3 is CASSLDGLARNEQFF. In nucleotides, the CDR3 is TGTGCCAGCAGCTTGGATGGACTAGCGAGGAATGAGCAGTTCTTC.

V gene TRBV5-3 combines with J gene TRBJ2-3, with TRBD2 matching over 7 bases. TRBV5-3 is an ORF, with its function uncertain. CDR3 length equals 16 residues. V lost 3 bases to trimming and J lost 0 bases; unmatched junction nucleotides: 7. The CDR3 loop reads CARSSFRGDSTDTQYF. CDR3 nucleotide sequence: TGTGCCAGAAGCTCCTTCCGGGGGGATAGCACAGATACGCAGTATTTT.

The chain employs TRBV6-5 and TRBJ2-4; TRBD2 is a possible D gene (6 bases). The V gene lost 4 bases and the J gene lost 9 bases, with 13 bases spanning the gap. Germline lookup yields CDR1 MNHEY and CDR2 SVGAGI. CDR3 length equals 13 residues. Here the CDR3 reads CASSSRRRGIQYF. The CDR3 DNA follows: TGTGCCAGCAGTTCTAGAAGGCGGGGCATTCAGTACTTC.

The J gene is TRBJ2-1, the V gene TRBV27; 8 positions match TRBD2. V lost 5 bases, J lost 0 bases, and 12 bases stayed unmatched. The germline CDR1 and CDR2 sequences are MNHEY and SMNVEV (reference sequence). The CDR3 sequence is 18 residues long. The CDR3 region is CASSHFITGLGSYNEQFF. The DNA for the CDR3 is TGTGCCAGCAGTCACTTCATAACGGGACTAGGCTCCTACAATGAGCAGTTCTTC.

This clone was counted once. The chain carries TRBV5-4 and TRBJ2-7; 7 bases agree with TRBD1. CDR1 and CDR2 (germline): SGHNT, YYREEE (reference sequence). CDR3 size: 13 residues. The junction had 5 bases not matched to a gene; V was cut back by 4 bases and J by 4 bases. CDR3 amino acids: CASSTQGMYEQYF. The CDR3 bases are TGTGCCAGCAGCACACAGGGGATGTACGAGCAGTACTTC.

The chain's CDR3 is CASSPGQVTYEQYF. In nucleotides, the CDR3 is TGCGCCAGCAGCCCGGGTCAGGTTACCTACGAGCAGTACTTC. This sequence joins TRBV5-1 and TRBJ2-7, with D hard to call. This CDR3 is 14 amino acids long. Deletions cut 4 bases from V and 2 bases from J, with 13 bases between. Germline-derived CDR1 and CDR2 are SGHRS and YFSETQ.

The chain recombines TRBV5-1 with TRBJ2-1; D uncertain. CDR3 length: 14 residues. The germline gives CDR1 SGHRS, CDR2 YFSETQ. With 1 base removed from V and 5 bases from J, the gap between germline ends came to 10 bases. CDR3: CASSLSRDNNEQFF. The CDR3, as DNA: TGCGCCAGCAGCTTGTCGCGCGACAACAATGAGCAGTTCTTC.

This clone was observed once. Written as DNA, the CDR3 is TGTGCCAGCAGCCCGGGGGGGGATACGCAGTATTTT. Its protein product is CASSPGGDTQYF. This chain joins TRBV14 and TRBJ2-3; 8 positions agree with TRBD2. V trimming: 4 bases; J trimming: 6 bases; junction bases outside the gene matches: 0. Germline V gene lookup returns CDR1 SGHDN and CDR2 FVKESK. This CDR3 is built from 12 residues.

V is TRBV29-1 and J is TRBJ2-5; D remains unclear. V lost 8 bases to trimming and J lost 5 bases, with 21 bases between them. The CDR3 consists of 14 residues. The V gene's germline CDR1 is SQVTM and CDR2 ANQGSEA. The CDR3 region has the DNA TGCAGCTCGTGCTGTTATGAGAGAGTGGAGACCCAGTACTTC. It is translated as CSSCCYERVETQYF.

The chain carries TRBV28 and TRBJ2-5; D is unclear. CDR3 length equals 12 residues. CDR1 MDHEN and CDR2 SYDVKM come from the germline V gene. Between the trimmed V and J ends, which lost 8 bases and 5 bases, there was a span of 12 bases. Here the CDR3 DNA reads TGTGCCAGCGCCCTCCGCAGTGAGACCCAGTACTTC. This gives the protein CASALRSETQYF.

The V gene is TRBV7-9, the J gene TRBJ2-3; 10 nucleotides agree with TRBD2. CDR1 and CDR2 from the germline V gene are SEHNR and FQNEAQ (reference sequence). This CDR3 has 17 residues. V trimming: 5 bases; J trimming: 4 bases; junction bases outside the gene matches: 12. The CDR3 region has the DNA TGTGCCAGCAGCGCGTCTCCTAGCGGGAGAGGGGCAGATACGCAGTATTTT. Its translation: CASSASPSGRGADTQYF.

The chain recombines TRBV9 with TRBJ1-2; 7 nucleotides line up with TRBD1. This CDR3 contains 16 residues. Trimming removed 3 bases from V and 6 bases from J; junction bases left unmatched: 14. In germline, CDR1 is SGDLS, CDR2 YYNGEE. The CDR3 here is CASSGTGSYKSNGYTF. As DNA, the CDR3 is TGTGCCAGCAGCGGGACAGGTAGCTATAAGAGTAATGGCTACACCTTC.

The rearrangement joins TRBV5-4 to TRBJ2-3; TRBD2 aligns across 7 bases. CDR1 and CDR2 from the germline V gene are SGHNT and YYREEE (reference sequence). CDR3 length: 15 amino acids. The V segment lost 4 bases and the J segment 6 bases; nucleotides outside the gene matches: 11. The CDR3 sequence: CASSPIGEGLDTQYF. The CDR3 DNA sequence: TGTGCCAGCAGCCCTATAGGGGAGGGTTTGGATACGCAGTATTTT.

The chain employs TRBV28 and TRBJ2-1, with D tentatively TRBD2 (5 bases). Trimming left V 4 bases short and J 4 bases short, with 17 bases between. The CDR3 totals 16 residues. Germline V lookup: CDR1 MDHEN, CDR2 SYDVKM. The CDR3 sequence: CASSSGGGGQYNEQFF. CDR3 in DNA: TGTGCCAGCAGTTCCGGAGGCGGCGGCCAATACAATGAGCAGTTCTTC.

The chain links TRBV5-1 to TRBJ2-3; 9 bases align to TRBD2. The CDR3 spans 16 residues. V trimming: 1 base; J trimming: 0 bases; junction bases outside the gene matches: 3. CDR1 SGHRS and CDR2 YFSETQ come from the germline V gene. CDR3 region: CASSLSSGSSTDTQYF. Written as DNA, the CDR3 is TGCGCCAGCAGCTTGAGTAGCGGGAGCAGCACAGATACGCAGTATTTT.

The chain joins TRBV5-6 to TRBJ2-7, with 9 nucleotides matching TRBD2. CDR1 is SGHDT, CDR2 YYEEEE, per germline. The V and J ends lost 0 bases and 4 bases, in that order; junction bases with no gene match: 8. This CDR3 spans 16 amino acids. The CDR3 DNA sequence: TGTGCCAGCAGCTTGGCACCGAGCGGGAGGATTTACGAGCAGTACTTC. This encodes CASSLAPSGRIYEQYF. The complete variable domain, with remaining parts taken from reference TRBV5-6 and TRBJ2-7, reads DAGVTQSPTHLIKTRGQQVTLRCSPKSGHDTVSWYQQALGQGPQFIFQYYEEEERQRGNFPDRFSGHQFPNYSSELNVNALLLGDSALYLCASSLAPSGRIYEQYFGPGTRLTVT.

The genes are TRBV28 and TRBJ1-2; possible D gene TRBD1, 5 bases. This CDR3 has 13 residues. From germline, CDR1 is MDHEN and CDR2 SYDVKM. V was clipped by 5 bases and J by 4 bases, with 11 bases between them. CDR3 region: CASSIDSPYGYTF. As DNA, the CDR3 is TGTGCCAGCAGTATTGACAGTCCCTATGGCTACACCTTC.

This sequence joins TRBV5-4 and TRBJ2-7; 7 nucleotides match TRBD1. V was pared by 4 bases and J by 1 base, with 2 bases of the junction left unmatched. Germline loops: CDR1 SGHNT, CDR2 YYREEE (reference sequence). This CDR3 is 13 amino acids long. The CDR3 coding sequence is TGTGCCAGCAGCAGGGGACAGTCCTACGAGCAGTACTTC. Translated: CASSRGQSYEQYF.

The rearrangement links TRBV4-3 to TRBJ2-7, with unresolved D. The germline V gene encodes CDR1 LGHNA and CDR2 YSLEER. The CDR3 spans 14 residues. V gave up 4 bases and J gave up 2 bases, with 12 bases separating them. CDR3 bases: TGCGCCAGCAGCCTCCGTTTAGGAACCTACGAGCAGTACTTC. Protein product: CASSLRLGTYEQYF.

This chain connects TRBV6-5 to TRBJ2-3; possibly TRBD1 or TRBD2 for D (5 bases each). V dropped 11 bases and J dropped 4 bases, with 16 bases sitting between them. Germline loops: CDR1 MNHEY, CDR2 SVGAGI. The CDR3 has 13 amino acids. The CDR3 sequence: CARGRGVADTQYF. The CDR3 DNA is TGTGCCCGGGGACGGGGAGTCGCAGATACGCAGTATTTT.

The chain employs TRBV29-1 and TRBJ2-5; no firm D call. CDR3 length: 12 residues. V lost 3 bases and J 5 bases, leaving 10 bases between the germline ends. Germline CDR1 is SQVTM and CDR2 is ANQGSEA. The DNA for the CDR3 is TGCAGCGTTGATCTAGGGTGGGAGACCCAGTACTTC. It translates to CSVDLGWETQYF.